What follows is one T cell receptor beta chain and its context. Its antigen is unidentified. Per-sample yields of isolated PBMCs were at least 6.5 million. The data stem from a study of blood T cells in healthy people across ages. This CDR3 has 14 amino acids. V was pared by 3 bases and J by 5 bases, with 5 bases of the junction left unmatched. Germline CDR1 SEHNR, CDR2 FQNEAQ (reference sequence). Primed by a sample-barcoded 5' primer and a J-beta primer mix, a second PCR proceeded for 7 to 11 cycles. TCRdb analysed the 5' RACE reads with MiXCR anew, one entry per CDR3 protein. The repertoire includes about 400,000 distinct CDR3 sequences, 50% to 60% of them detected once, and approximately 51% sits in the top ten. Study-level findings and limits: In long-lived donors, naive CD4+ cell counts and diversity exceeded those of aged donors. A strong correlation was found between TCR beta diversity and the percentage of naive T cells.

This chain joins TRBV7-9 and TRBJ1-1; 8 nucleotides align to TRBD1. This TCR was recovered from a man in his 60s in good health. The source material was blood. CDR3 coding DNA: TGTGCCAGCAGCTTTGGACAGGGATGGACTGAAGCTTTCTTT. Amino acids: CASSFGQGWTEAFF.